What follows is one T cell receptor beta chain and its context. The antigen is not known. These data are taken from a study of cytomegalovirus exposure and HLA in healthy donors. Study-level results: The study listed about 150 cytomegalovirus-associated TCR beta chains.

Donors were drawn from the approximately 120-subject validation cohort, separate from the approximately 670-subject first cohort. Here immunoSEQ multiplex PCR was the method, and the copy in TCRdb shows in-frame clones only, minus some. Of 150,000 to 200,000 clones in the sample, 88% were seen once. The CDR3 runs 13 residues. Per the germline V gene, CDR1 is MDHEN and CDR2 is SYDVKM. V lost 2 bases to trimming and J lost 4 bases, with 8 bases between them. The J gene is TRBJ2-5, the V gene TRBV28, with D hard to call. The source material was PBMCs. The TCR was taken from a man between 18 and 35 years old in good health and CMV-seronegative. The CDR3 is CASSLPSSETQYF. The CDR3 bases are TGTGCCAGCAGTTTACCTAGTTCAGAGACCCAGTACTTC.